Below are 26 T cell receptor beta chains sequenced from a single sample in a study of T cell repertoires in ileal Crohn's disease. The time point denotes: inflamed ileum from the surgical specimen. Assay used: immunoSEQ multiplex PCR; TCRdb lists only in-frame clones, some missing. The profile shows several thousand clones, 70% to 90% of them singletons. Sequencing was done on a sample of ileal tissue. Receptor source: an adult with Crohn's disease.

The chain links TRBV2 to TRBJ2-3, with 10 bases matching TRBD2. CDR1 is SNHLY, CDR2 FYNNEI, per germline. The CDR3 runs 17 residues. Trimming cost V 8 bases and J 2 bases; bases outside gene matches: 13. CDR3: CASVTVLAGPTTDTQYF. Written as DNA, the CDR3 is TGTGCCAGCGTAACCGTACTAGCGGGACCTACCACAGATACGCAGTATTTT.

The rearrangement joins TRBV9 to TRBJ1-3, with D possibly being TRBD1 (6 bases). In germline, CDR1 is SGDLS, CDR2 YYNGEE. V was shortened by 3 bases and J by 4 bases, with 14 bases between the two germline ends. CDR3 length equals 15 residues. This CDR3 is CASSARGTWGNTIYF. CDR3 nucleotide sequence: TGTGCCAGCAGCGCGCGAGGGACATGGGGAAACACCATATATTTT.

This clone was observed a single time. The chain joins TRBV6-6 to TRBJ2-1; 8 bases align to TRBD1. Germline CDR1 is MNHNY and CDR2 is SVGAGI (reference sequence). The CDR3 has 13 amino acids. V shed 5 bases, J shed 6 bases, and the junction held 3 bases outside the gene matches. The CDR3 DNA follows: TGTGCCAGCAGTGGCGGACAGGGCAATGAGCAGTTCTTC. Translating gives CASSGGQGNEQFF.

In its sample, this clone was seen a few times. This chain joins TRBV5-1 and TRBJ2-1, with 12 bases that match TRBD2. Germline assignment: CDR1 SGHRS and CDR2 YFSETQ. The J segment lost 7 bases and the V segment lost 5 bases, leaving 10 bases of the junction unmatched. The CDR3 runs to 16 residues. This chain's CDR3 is CASRDPSGGVVNEQFF. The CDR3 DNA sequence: TGCGCCAGCAGGGATCCTAGCGGGGGGGTGGTGAATGAGCAGTTCTTC.

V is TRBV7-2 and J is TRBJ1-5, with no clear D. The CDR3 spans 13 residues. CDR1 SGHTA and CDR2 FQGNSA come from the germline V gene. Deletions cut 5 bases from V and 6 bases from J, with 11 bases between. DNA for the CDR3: TGTGCCAGCAGCGCAATGGAAGGTCAGCCCCAGCATTTT. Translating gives CASSAMEGQPQHF.

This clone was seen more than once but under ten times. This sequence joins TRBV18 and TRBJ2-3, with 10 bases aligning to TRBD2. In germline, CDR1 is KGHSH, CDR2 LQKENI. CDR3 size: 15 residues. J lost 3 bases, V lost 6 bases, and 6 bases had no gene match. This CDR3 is CASSPSGSRTDTQYF. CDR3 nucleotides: TGTGCCAGCTCGCCTAGCGGGAGTCGGACAGATACGCAGTATTTT.

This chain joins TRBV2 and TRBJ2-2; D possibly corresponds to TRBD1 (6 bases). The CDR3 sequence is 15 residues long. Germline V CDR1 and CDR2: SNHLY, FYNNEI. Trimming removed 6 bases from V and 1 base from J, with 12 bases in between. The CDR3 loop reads CASRMTGQNTGELFF. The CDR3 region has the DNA TGTGCCAGCAGAATGACAGGACAGAACACCGGGGAGCTGTTTTTT.

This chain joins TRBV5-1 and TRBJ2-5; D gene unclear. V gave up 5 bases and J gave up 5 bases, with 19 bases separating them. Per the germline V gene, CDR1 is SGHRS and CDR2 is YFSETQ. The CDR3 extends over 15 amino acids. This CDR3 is CASRRSHEARETQYF. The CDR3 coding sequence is TGCGCCAGCAGGCGAAGTCACGAGGCACGGGAGACCCAGTACTTC.

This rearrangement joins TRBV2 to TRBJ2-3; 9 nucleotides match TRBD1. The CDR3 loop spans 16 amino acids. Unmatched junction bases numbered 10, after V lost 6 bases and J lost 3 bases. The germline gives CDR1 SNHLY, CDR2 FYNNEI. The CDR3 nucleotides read TGTGCCAGCAGGGACCCGGGACAGGGTATGACAGATACGCAGTATTTT. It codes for CASRDPGQGMTDTQYF.

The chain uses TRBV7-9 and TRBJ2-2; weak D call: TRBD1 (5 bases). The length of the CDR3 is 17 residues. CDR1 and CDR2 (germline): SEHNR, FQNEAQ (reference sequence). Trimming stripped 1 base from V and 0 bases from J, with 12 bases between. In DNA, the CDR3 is TGTGCCAGCAGCTTAGTGTGGGGCGGCGCGAACACCGGGGAGCTGTTTTTT. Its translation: CASSLVWGGANTGELFF.

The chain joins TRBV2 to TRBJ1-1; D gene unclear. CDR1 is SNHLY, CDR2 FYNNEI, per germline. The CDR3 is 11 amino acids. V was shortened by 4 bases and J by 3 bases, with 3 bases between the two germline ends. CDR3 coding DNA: TGTGCCAGCAGTGTAGACACTGAAGCTTTCTTT. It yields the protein CASSVDTEAFF.

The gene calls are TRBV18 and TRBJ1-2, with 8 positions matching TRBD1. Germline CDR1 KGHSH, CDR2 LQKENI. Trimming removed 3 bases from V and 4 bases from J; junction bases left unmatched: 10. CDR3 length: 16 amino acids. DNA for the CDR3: TGTGCCAGCTCACCGACGACAGGGGCCGGGACCTATGGCTACACCTTC. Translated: CASSPTTGAGTYGYTF.

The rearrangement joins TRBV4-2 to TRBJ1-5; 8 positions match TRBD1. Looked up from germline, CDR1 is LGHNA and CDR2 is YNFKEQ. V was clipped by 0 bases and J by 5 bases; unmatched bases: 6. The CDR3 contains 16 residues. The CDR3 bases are TGTGCCAGCAGCCAAGATCAGGGACAGGCTGATCAGCCCCAGCATTTT. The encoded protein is CASSQDQGQADQPQHF.

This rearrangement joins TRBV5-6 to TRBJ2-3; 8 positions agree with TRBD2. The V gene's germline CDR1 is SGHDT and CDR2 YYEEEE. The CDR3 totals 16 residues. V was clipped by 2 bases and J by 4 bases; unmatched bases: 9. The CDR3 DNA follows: TGTGCCAGCAGCTTAGCTGGGGCGGGAGGCTCAGATACGCAGTATTTT. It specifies CASSLAGAGGSDTQYF.

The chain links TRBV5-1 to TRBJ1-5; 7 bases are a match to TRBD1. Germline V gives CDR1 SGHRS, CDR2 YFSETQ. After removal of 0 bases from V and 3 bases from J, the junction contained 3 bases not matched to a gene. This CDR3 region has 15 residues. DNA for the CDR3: TGCGCCAGCAGCTTGGAGGGGGCGGTCAATCAGCCCCAGCATTTT. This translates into CASSLEGAVNQPQHF.

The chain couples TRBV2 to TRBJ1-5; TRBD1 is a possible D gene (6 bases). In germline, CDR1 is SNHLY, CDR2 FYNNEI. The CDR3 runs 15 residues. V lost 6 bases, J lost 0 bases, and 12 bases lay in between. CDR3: CASREQGSSNQPQHF. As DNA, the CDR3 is TGTGCCAGCAGGGAGCAGGGGAGTAGCAATCAGCCCCAGCATTTT. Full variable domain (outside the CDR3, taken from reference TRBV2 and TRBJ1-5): EPEVTQTPSHQVTQMGQEVILRCVPISNHLYFYWYRQILGQKVEFLVSFYNNEISEKSEIFDDQFSVERPDGSNFTLKIRSTKLEDSAMYFCASREQGSSNQPQHFGDGTRLSIL.

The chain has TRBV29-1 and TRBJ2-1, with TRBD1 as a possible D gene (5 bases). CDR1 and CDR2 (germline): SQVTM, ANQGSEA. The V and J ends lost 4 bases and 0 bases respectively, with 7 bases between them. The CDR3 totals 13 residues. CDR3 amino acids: CSVAGFSYNEQFF. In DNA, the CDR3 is TGCAGCGTTGCAGGGTTCTCCTACAATGAGCAGTTCTTC.

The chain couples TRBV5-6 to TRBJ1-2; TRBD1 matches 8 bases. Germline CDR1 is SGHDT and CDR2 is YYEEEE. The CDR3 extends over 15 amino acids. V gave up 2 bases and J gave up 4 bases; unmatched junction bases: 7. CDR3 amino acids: CASSFQGALPYGYTF. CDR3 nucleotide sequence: TGTGCCAGCAGCTTTCAGGGGGCGTTACCCTATGGCTACACCTTC.

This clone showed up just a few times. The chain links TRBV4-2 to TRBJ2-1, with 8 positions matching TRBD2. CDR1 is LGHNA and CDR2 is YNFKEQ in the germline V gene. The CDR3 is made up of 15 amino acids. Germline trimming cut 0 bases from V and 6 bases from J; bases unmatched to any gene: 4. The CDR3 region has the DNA TGTGCCAGCAGCCAAGATCCGGGGGGGCCCAATGAGCAGTTCTTC. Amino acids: CASSQDPGGPNEQFF.

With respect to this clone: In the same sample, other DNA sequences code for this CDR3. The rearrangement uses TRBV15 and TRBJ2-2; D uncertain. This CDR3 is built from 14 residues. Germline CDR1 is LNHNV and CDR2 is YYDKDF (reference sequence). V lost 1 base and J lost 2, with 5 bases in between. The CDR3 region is CATSRGVNTGELFF. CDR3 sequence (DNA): TGTGCCACCAGCAGAGGGGTAAACACCGGGGAGCTGTTTTTT.

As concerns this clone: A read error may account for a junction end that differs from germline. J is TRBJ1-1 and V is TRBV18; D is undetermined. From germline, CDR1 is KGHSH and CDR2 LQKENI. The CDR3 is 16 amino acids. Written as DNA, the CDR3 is TGTGCCAGCTCACCACCGACAACCTCCATGAACACTGAAGCCTTCTTT. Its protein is CASSPPTTSMNTEAFF.

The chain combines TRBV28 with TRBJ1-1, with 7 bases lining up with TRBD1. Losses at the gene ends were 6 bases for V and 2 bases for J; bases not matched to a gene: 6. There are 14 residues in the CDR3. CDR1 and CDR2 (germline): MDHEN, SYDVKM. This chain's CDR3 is CASRGGQDNTEAFF. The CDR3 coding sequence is TGTGCCAGCAGGGGAGGACAGGACAACACTGAAGCTTTCTTT.

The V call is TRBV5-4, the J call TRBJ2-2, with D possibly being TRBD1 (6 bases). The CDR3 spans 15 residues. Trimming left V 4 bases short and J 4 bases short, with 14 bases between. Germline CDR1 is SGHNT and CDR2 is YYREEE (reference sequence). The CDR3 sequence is CASSRQTGPTGELFF. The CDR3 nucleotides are TGTGCCAGCAGCCGACAGACAGGACCCACCGGGGAGCTGTTTTTT.

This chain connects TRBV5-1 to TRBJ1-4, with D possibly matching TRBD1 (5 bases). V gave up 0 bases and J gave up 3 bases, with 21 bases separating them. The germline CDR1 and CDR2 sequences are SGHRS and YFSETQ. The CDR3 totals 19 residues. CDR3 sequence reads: CASSLGFGGVLTPNEKLFF. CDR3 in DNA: TGCGCCAGCAGCTTGGGATTCGGGGGGGTTTTAACTCCTAATGAAAAACTGTTTTTT. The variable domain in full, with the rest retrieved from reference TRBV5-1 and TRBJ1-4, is KAGVTQTPRYLIKTRGQQVTLSCSPISGHRSVSWYQQTPGQGLQFLFEYFSETQRNKGNFPGRFSGRQFSNSRSEMNVSTLELGDSALYLCASSLGFGGVLTPNEKLFFGSGTQLSVL.

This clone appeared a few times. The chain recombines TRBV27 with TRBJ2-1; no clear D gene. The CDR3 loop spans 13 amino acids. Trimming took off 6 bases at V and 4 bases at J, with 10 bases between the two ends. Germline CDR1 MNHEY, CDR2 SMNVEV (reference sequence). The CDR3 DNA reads TGTGCCAGCAGATTGGCGCGGTACAATGAGCAGTTCTTC. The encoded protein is CASRLARYNEQFF.

CDR3 protein: CAIRPLGVWVSQYF. The CDR3 DNA reads TGTGCCATCAGACCTCTAGGGGTTTGGGTATCGCAGTATTTT. The chain links TRBV10-3 to TRBJ2-3; tentative D call: TRBD1 (5 bases). V was cut by 6 bases and J by 10 bases, with 20 bases left in between. Germline V gene data show CDR1 as ENHRY and CDR2 as SYGVKD. CDR3 length: 14 residues.